This passage covers 7 T cell receptor beta chains from one sample sequenced in a study of regulatory T cells in long-lasting Graves disease. Building the TCR beta libraries relied on iRepertoire HTBI primers, and CDR3 regions underwent Arm-PCR. MiXCR, applied by TCRdb to the multiplex PCR reads, yields one record per CDR3 protein. The sample has hundreds of thousands of distinct CDR3 sequences; about a fifth are singletons. The time point was: persistent/refractory GD, antithyroid drugs over 5 years with positive TRAb. PBMC-extracted RNA yielded the TCR library. The input for sequencing was peripheral blood mononuclear cells (PBMCs), taken when the disease was refractory, from a patient treated with antithyroid drugs. These receptors all come from a female donor with Graves disease.

The J gene is TRBJ1-1, the V gene TRBV3-1, with no clear D. The CDR3 is 16 residues long. Germline V CDR1 and CDR2: LGHDT, YNNKEL (reference sequence). With 5 bases removed from V and 1 base from J, the gap between germline ends came to 17 bases. CDR3 coding DNA: TGTGCCAGCAGCTCTAGTGATTTCGCAGGGAACACTGAAGCTTTCTTT. This sequence encodes CASSSSDFAGNTEAFF.

Ten or more counts support this clonotype. The rearrangement joins TRBV28 to TRBJ2-7, with 10 bases identical to TRBD1. The CDR3 sequence is 16 residues long. CDR1 and CDR2 (germline): MDHEN, SYDVKM. Trimming removed 5 bases from V and 3 bases from J; junction bases left unmatched: 10. CDR3 nucleotides: TGTGCCAGCAGTCCCGGCGGGACAGGGGCCTACTACGAGCAGTACTTC. Its protein is CASSPGGTGAYYEQYF.

The genes are TRBV5-6 and TRBJ1-5; possibly TRBD1 for D (6 bases). The ends were cut back, 2 bases at V and 7 bases at J, with 13 bases in the middle. This CDR3 is built from 14 residues. Germline CDR1 SGHDT, CDR2 YYEEEE. In DNA form, the CDR3 reads TGTGCCAGCAGCTTTAGACAGGCAAGACAGCCCCAGCATTTT. It specifies CASSFRQARQPQHF.

A few counts support this clonotype. The chain carries TRBV12-3 or TRBV12-4 and TRBJ2-7, with D possibly being TRBD2 (6 bases). The CDR3 has 15 residues. V was cut by 3 bases and J by 6 bases, with 18 bases left in between. In DNA, the CDR3 is TGTGCCAGCAGTTTCCCCCCCGGACTGGGAGGCGAGCAGTACTTC. Amino acids: CASSFPPGLGGEQYF.

A word on this clonotype: This may be a read error, as it is one base from a much larger clone. V and J are TRBV7-2 and TRBJ2-5; D is possibly TRBD1 or TRBD2 (5 bases each). The V gene lost 6 bases and the J gene lost 0 bases, with 11 bases spanning the gap. CDR3 length: 14 amino acids. CDR1 SGHTA and CDR2 FQGNSA come from the germline V gene. The CDR3 reads CASSWDGHQETQYF. The CDR3 bases are TGTGCCAGCAGTTGGGACGGGCACCAAGAGACCCAGTACTTC.

This clonotype was counted a single time. The gene calls are TRBV5-1 and TRBJ1-2; 8 bases map to TRBD1. In germline, CDR1 is SGHRS, CDR2 YFSETQ. This CDR3 is built from 14 residues. The junction had 10 bases not matched to a gene; V was cut back by 6 bases and J by 6 bases. CDR3 sequence reads: CASTPGTGLDGYTF. The DNA of the CDR3 is TGCGCCAGCACCCCCGGGACAGGACTCGATGGCTACACCTTC.

This clonotype was detected a few times. This rearrangement joins TRBV11-3 to TRBJ2-2; no firm D call. V was cut by 1 base and J by 3 bases, with 12 bases left in between. Germline V gives CDR1 SGHNT, CDR2 YENEEA. The CDR3 contains 16 residues. CDR3 region: CASSLVSPSDTGELFF. The DNA of the CDR3 is TGTGCCAGCAGCTTAGTGTCTCCCTCGGACACCGGGGAGCTGTTTTTT.